A single sample is the source of the 6 T cell receptor beta chains below, sequenced in a study of tumor and adjacent non-tumor tissue in lung cancer. A modified ARM-PCR protocol with three rounds of nested PCR amplified TCRbeta. TCRdb passed the multiplex PCR reads through MiXCR, listing each CDR3 protein once. The sample includes 100,000 or so distinct CDR3 sequences, about 60% of them seen just once. The template was RNA from unsorted bulk tissue. Distant lung tissue was collected more than 3 cm away from the tumor edge. Material for sequencing was distant non-tumor lung tissue. Source of these receptors: a man aged 30 to 39 with non-small cell lung cancer.

This clonotype has a handful of counts. This sequence joins TRBV18 and TRBJ2-3; D is unclear. The ends were cut back, 3 bases at V and 2 bases at J, with 9 bases in the middle. CDR1 is KGHSH and CDR2 is LQKENI in the germline V gene. This CDR3 region has 14 residues. This CDR3 is CASSPTSITDTQYF. The CDR3 DNA is TGTGCCAGCTCACCGACGTCCATCACAGATACGCAGTATTTT.

A remark on this clonotype: A read error may produce the germline difference seen at one junction end. V gene TRBV28 combines with J gene TRBJ2-3; TRBD2 matches at 8 bases. CDR3 length: 17 residues. Per germline, CDR1 MDHEN and CDR2 SYDVKM. In nucleotides, the CDR3 is TGTGCCAGCAGTCCGGCTAGCGGGTCAACTAGCACAGATATGCAGTATTTT. It specifies CASSPASGSTSTDMQYF.

Of note for this clonotype: Since no conserved phenylalanine or tryptophan closes the CDR3, a read error is the likely cause. The limits of the CDR3 on the DNA are not certain, so only TCRdb's listed CDR3 is given. V and J are TRBV6-6 and TRBJ2-3. Germline V gives CDR1 MNHNY, CDR2 SVGAGI (reference sequence). The CDR3 has 15 amino acids, counting both end residues. The CDR3 protein is CASRPNPWGTDTRYL.

With respect to this clonotype: An end of the junction differs from the germline gene, which may be a read error. The chain uses TRBV29-1 and TRBJ2-2, with D perhaps TRBD2 (6 bases). CDR3 length equals 15 residues. Germline-derived CDR1 and CDR2 are SQVTM and ANQGSEA. CDR3 DNA sequence: TGCAACGTTGAAACTAACGGGAGAAAAACCGGGGAGCTGTTCTTT. Residues: CNVETNGRKTGELFF.

Concerning this clonotype itself: A read error may produce the germline difference seen at one junction end. V is TRBV11-2 and J is TRBJ2-2, with 8 bases fitting TRBD1. CDR3 size: 16 residues. From germline, CDR1 is SGHAT and CDR2 FQNNGV. The CDR3 sequence is CASSLRQGTNTGELLF. In nucleotides, the CDR3 is TGTGCCAGTAGTCTCCGACAGGGGACGAACACCGGGGAGCTGTTATTT.

The chain uses TRBV29-1 and TRBJ2-5; 7 bases match TRBD1. This CDR3 has 13 amino acids. The ends lost 3 bases at V and 7 bases at J; junction bases unmatched: 8. Germline V CDR1 and CDR2: SQVTM, ANQGSEA. The CDR3 sequence: CSVEGQSLGTQYF. In DNA form, the CDR3 reads TGCAGCGTTGAGGGACAGAGTTTGGGGACCCAGTACTTC.